This T cell receptor (beta chain) was retrieved from a study of blood T cell repertoires in COVID-19. Overall study: Spain, Italy and the United States supplied samples that represented acute and convalescent COVID-19.

All enrollees were roughly 18 to 100 years old and from about 24 US areas. Assignment of participants to cohorts was predicated upon participant-reported clinical history. This clone was found once. Some clones are missing from TCRdb's copy, which holds only in-frame ones; the method was immunoSEQ multiplex PCR. The sample holds around 430,000 clones, approximately 87% seen once. The clonotype was recovered from a woman between 50 and 59 years old who had recovered from COVID-19. Sample: PBMCs or T cells enriched from blood (not recorded which).

The CDR3 sequence is CASSARDKNTEAFF. The CDR3 DNA reads TGTGCCAGCAGTGCGAGGGATAAGAACACTGAAGCTTTCTTT. The chain carries TRBV25-1 and TRBJ1-1; D unclear. The CDR3 length is 14 residues. Between the trimmed V and J ends, which lost 4 bases and 1 base, there was a span of 10 bases. The germline V gene encodes CDR1 MGHDK and CDR2 SYGVNS. The full variable domain, completed using reference TRBV25-1 and TRBJ1-1, is EADIYQTPRYLVIGTGKKITLECSQTMGHDKMYWYQQDPGMELHLIHYSYGVNSTEKGDLSSESTVSRIRTEHFPLTLESARPSHTSQYLCASSARDKNTEAFFGQGTRLTVV.